These 17 T cell receptor beta chains were all obtained from the same sample, sequenced in a study of monozygotic twins with inflammatory bowel disease. No DNA is given; TCRdb re-called the 5' RACE reads and lists each CDR3 protein once. The ten top clones account for approximately 7.4%, within a sample of tens of thousands of distinct CDR3 sequences. The sequenced sample was blood. These receptors all stem from a human donor with ulcerative colitis or Crohn's disease, or a healthy co-twin of an affected twin (not recorded which).

J is TRBJ2-2 and V is TRBV11-2; lacking DNA, the TRBD2 call made by TCRdb goes unchecked. Germline CDR1 and CDR2: SGHAT and FQNNGV. The CDR3 contains 20 residues. The chain's CDR3 is CASSSQLHRRTSGAPGELFF.

The chain uses TRBV5-1 and TRBJ2-7; absent DNA, TCRdb's TRBD2 call cannot be checked. The CDR3 is 14 amino acids. The germline CDR1 and CDR2 sequences are SGHRS and YFSETQ. The CDR3 protein is CASRKAGGPYEQYF.

The J gene is TRBJ2-7, the V gene TRBV7-8; TCRdb returns TRBD2, unconfirmable since there is no DNA. Germline V gene sequence: CDR1 SGHVS, CDR2 FQNEAQ. This CDR3 spans 15 amino acids. The CDR3 loop is CASSFQLAGLYEQYF.

This chain uses TRBV29-1 with TRBJ1-1; TCRdb outputs TRBD1, but without DNA this stays unchecked. The CDR3 runs to 12 residues. Per the germline V gene, CDR1 is SQVTM and CDR2 is ANQGSEA. The CDR3 spells CSTRDGNTEAFF.

The CDR3 spells CASSSSRNTEAFF. V gene TRBV12-3 or TRBV12-4 combines with J gene TRBJ1-1. This CDR3 is 13 amino acids long.

The J gene is TRBJ1-1, the V gene TRBV20-1; TCRdb selects TRBD1, and the lack of DNA leaves this call unchecked. Looked up from germline, CDR1 is DFQATT and CDR2 is SNEGSKA (reference sequence). The CDR3 is 15 residues long. The CDR3 sequence is CSATRRGGSRTEAFF.

V is TRBV9 and J is TRBJ2-1; TCRdb reports TRBD2, a call that lacks DNA to check it against. The CDR3 sequence is 17 residues long. Germline V gene sequence: CDR1 SGDLS, CDR2 YYNGEE. The CDR3 reads CASSVIPGLAGGNEQFF.

V and J are TRBV24-1 and TRBJ2-1; checking the TCRdb D call of TRBD2 is not possible without DNA. Germline V CDR1 and CDR2: KGHDR, SFDVKD. There are 16 residues in the CDR3. The CDR3 loop reads CATSETGTSGANEQFF.

The chain has TRBV12-3 or TRBV12-4 and TRBJ1-2. The CDR3 extends over 12 amino acids. Here the CDR3 reads CASSLAGSGYTF.

The CDR3 reads CASTPYGGQETQYF. The chain uses TRBV7-9 and TRBJ2-5; without DNA, the TCRdb call of TRBD1 cannot be checked. CDR1 and CDR2 (germline): SEHNR, FQNEAQ (reference sequence). This CDR3 spans 14 amino acids.

This chain links TRBV7-2 with TRBJ2-1. Germline CDR1 and CDR2: SGHTA and FQGNSA. This CDR3 has 15 amino acids. This chain's CDR3 is CASSGRLDGYNEQFF.

The J gene is TRBJ2-1, the V gene TRBV5-6; TCRdb's D gene call, TRBD2, goes unchecked for lack of DNA. This CDR3 is 15 amino acids long. CDR1 and CDR2 from the germline V gene are SGHDT and YYEEEE. This CDR3 is CASSKGLGGFHEQFF. The variable domain in full, with the rest retrieved from reference TRBV5-6 and TRBJ2-1, is DAGVTQSPTHLIKTRGQQVTLRCSPKSGHDTVSWYQQALGQGPQFIFQYYEEEERQRGNFPDRFSGHQFPNYSSELNVNALLLGDSALYLCASSKGLGGFHEQFFGPGTRLTVL.

The chain carries TRBV11-2 and TRBJ2-3; TCRdb's D call of TRBD2 is untestable without DNA. The CDR3 runs to 17 residues. Germline CDR1 SGHAT, CDR2 FQNNGV. The CDR3 loop reads CASSLRTSGGALDTQYF. Together with reference TRBV11-2 and TRBJ2-3, the CDR3 gives the full variable domain: EAGVAQSPRYKIIEKRQSVAFWCNPISGHATLYWYQQILGQGPKLLIQFQNNGVVDDSQLPKDRFSAERLKGVDSTLKIQPAKLEDSAVYLCASSLRTSGGALDTQYFGPGTRLTVL.

The rearrangement links TRBV11-2 to TRBJ1-1; the TRBD1 assignment by TCRdb is unverifiable without DNA. This CDR3 spans 13 amino acids. Germline CDR1 is SGHAT and CDR2 is FQNNGV. CDR3 residues: CASSPPGAEGAFF.

The chain couples TRBV5-1 to TRBJ1-1; as DNA is missing, the TRBD1 call by TCRdb cannot be tested. The germline gives CDR1 SGHRS, CDR2 YFSETQ. This CDR3 comprises 15 residues. CDR3 loop: CASSPSLTGDTEAFF.

The chain is built from TRBV12-3 or TRBV12-4 and TRBJ1-5; TCRdb outputs TRBD1, but without DNA this stays unchecked. The CDR3 is 13 amino acids. The CDR3 is CASSRTVDQPQHF.

J is TRBJ2-5 and V is TRBV7-8; TCRdb's D gene call, TRBD1, goes unchecked for lack of DNA. The CDR3 runs to 14 residues. The germline CDR1 and CDR2 sequences are SGHVS and FQNEAQ. Here the CDR3 reads CASSLGGGVETQYF.